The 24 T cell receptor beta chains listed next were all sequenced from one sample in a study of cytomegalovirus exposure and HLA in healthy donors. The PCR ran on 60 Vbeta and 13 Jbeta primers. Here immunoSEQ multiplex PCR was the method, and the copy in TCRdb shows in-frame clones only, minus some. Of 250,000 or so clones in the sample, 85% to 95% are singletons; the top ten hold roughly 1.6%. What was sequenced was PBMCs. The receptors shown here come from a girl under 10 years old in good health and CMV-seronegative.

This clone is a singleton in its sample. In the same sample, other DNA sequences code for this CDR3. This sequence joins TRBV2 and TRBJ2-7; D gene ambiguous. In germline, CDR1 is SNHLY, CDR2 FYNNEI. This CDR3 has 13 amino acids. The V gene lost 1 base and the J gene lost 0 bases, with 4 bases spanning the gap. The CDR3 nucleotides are TGTGCCAGCAGTGAAGACAGCTCCTACGAGCAGTACTTC. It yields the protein CASSEDSSYEQYF.

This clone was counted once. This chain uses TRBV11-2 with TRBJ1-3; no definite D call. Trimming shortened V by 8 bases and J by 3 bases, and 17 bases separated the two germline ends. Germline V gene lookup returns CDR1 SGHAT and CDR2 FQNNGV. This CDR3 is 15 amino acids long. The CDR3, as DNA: TGTGCCAGCGTAATCGGACGGGAGTTTGGAAACACCATATATTTT. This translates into CASVIGREFGNTIYF.

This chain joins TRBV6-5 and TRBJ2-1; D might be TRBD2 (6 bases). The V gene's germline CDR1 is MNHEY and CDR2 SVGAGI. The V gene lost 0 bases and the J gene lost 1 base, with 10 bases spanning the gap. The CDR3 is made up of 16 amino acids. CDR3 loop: CASSYSSGLSYNEQFF. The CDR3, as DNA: TGTGCCAGCAGTTACTCTAGCGGCCTATCCTACAATGAGCAGTTCTTC.

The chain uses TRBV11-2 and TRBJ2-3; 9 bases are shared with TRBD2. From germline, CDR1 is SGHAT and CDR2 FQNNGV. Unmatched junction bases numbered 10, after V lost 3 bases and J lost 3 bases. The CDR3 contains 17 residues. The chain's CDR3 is CASSFIAGALDTDTQYF. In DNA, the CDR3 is TGTGCCAGCAGCTTCATAGCGGGGGCCTTAGATACAGATACGCAGTATTTT.

The CDR3, as DNA: TGCAGCGTGGCCGGGACAGCCTCAAAAGAGACCCAGTACTTC. It yields the protein CSVAGTASKETQYF. The rearrangement uses TRBV29-1 and TRBJ2-5; TRBD1 matches 7 bases. Per the germline V gene, CDR1 is SQVTM and CDR2 is ANQGSEA. Trimming took 6 bases from V and 3 from J; bases not matched to a gene: 10. The CDR3 is made up of 14 amino acids.

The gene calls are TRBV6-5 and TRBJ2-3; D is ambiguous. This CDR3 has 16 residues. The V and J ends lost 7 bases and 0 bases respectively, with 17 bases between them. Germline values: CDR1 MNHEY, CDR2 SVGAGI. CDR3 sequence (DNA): TGTGCCAGCATTTTCTCTGCAGGATCTAGCACAGATACGCAGTATTTT. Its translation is CASIFSAGSSTDTQYF.

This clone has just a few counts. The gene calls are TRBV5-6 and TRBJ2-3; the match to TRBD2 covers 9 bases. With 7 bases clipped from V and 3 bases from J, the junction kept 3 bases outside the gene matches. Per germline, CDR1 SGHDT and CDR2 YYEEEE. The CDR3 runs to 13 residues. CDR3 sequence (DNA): TGTGCCAGCGCGAGCGGGGGGACAGATACGCAGTATTTT. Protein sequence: CASASGGTDTQYF.

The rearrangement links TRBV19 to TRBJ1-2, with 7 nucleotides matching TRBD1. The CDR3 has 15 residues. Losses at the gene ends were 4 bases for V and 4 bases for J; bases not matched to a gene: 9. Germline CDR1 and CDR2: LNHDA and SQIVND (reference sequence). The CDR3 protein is CASSTTGVIPYGYTF. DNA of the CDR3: TGTGCCAGTAGTACCACAGGGGTCATCCCCTATGGCTACACCTTC.

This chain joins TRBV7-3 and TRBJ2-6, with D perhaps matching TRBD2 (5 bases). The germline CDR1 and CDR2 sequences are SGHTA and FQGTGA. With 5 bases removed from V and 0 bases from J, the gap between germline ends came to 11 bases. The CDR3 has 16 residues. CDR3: CASSPEGGSGANVLTF. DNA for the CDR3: TGTGCCAGCAGCCCGGAAGGAGGCTCTGGGGCCAACGTCCTGACTTTC.

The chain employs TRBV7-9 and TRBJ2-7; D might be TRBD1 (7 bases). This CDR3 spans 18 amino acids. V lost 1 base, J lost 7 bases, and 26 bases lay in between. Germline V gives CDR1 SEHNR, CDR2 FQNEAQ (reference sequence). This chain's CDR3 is CASSLGDWGTDRDEEQYF. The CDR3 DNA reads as TGTGCCAGCAGCTTAGGGGACTGGGGGACCGACAGGGACGAGGAGCAGTACTTC.

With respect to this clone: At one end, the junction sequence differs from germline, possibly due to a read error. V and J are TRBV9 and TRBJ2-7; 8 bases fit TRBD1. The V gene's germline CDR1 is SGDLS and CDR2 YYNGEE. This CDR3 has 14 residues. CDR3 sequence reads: CASSPGTGDYGQYF. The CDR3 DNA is TGTGCCAGCAGCCCCGGGACAGGTGACTACGGGCAGTACTTC. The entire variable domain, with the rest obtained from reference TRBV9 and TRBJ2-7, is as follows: DSGVTQTPKHLITATGQRVTLRCSPRSGDLSVYWYQQSLDQGLQFLIQYYNGEERAKGNILERFSAQQFPDLHSELNLSSLELGDSALYFCASSPGTGDYGQYFGPGTRLTVT.

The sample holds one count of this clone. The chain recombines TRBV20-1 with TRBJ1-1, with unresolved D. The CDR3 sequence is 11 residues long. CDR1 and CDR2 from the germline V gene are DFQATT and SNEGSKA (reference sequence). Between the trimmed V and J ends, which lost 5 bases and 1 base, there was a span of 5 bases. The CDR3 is CSAGKNTEAFF. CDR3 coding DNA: TGCAGTGCTGGCAAGAACACTGAAGCTTTCTTT.

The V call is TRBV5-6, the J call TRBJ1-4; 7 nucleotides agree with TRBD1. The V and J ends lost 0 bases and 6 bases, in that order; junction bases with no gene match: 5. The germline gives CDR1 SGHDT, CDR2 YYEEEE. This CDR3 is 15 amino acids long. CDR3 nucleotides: TGTGCCAGCAGCTTGGGGACAGGAACCTATGAAAAACTGTTTTTT. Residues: CASSLGTGTYEKLFF.

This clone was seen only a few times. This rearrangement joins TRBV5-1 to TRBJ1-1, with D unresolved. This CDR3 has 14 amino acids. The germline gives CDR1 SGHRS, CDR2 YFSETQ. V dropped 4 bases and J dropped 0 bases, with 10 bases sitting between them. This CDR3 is CASSRVHLNTEAFF. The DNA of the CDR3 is TGCGCCAGCAGCCGGGTACACCTGAACACTGAAGCTTTCTTT.

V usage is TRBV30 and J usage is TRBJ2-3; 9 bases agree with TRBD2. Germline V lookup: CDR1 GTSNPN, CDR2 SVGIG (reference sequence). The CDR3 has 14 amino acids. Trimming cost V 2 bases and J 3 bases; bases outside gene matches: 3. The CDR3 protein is CAWSQGLATDTQYF. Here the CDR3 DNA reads TGTGCCTGGAGTCAGGGACTAGCAACAGATACGCAGTATTTT.

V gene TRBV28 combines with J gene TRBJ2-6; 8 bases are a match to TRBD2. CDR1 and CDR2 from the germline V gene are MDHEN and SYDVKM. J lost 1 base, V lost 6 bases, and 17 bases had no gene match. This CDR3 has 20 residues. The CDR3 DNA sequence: TGTGCCAGCAGCCCAACATTCGGGGGGGCGCCAGATTCTGGGGCCAACGTCCTGACTTTC. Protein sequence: CASSPTFGGAPDSGANVLTF.

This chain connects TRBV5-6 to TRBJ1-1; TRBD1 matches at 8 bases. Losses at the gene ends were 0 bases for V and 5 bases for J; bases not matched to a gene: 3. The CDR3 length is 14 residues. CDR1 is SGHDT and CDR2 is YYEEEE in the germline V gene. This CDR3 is CASSLVHRGTEAFF. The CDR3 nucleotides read TGTGCCAGCAGCTTGGTTCACAGGGGGACTGAAGCTTTCTTT.

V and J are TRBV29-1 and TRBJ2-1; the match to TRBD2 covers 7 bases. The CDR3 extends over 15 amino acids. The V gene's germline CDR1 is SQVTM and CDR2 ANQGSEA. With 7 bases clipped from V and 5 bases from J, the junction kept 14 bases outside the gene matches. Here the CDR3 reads CSDGGYSGDNNEQFF. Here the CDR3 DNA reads TGCAGCGACGGGGGGTATAGCGGAGACAACAATGAGCAGTTCTTC.

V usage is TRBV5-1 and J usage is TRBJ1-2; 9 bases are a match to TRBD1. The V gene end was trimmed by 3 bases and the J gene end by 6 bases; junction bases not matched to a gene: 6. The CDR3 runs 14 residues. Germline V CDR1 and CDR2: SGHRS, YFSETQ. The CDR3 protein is CASSSNRGQDGYTF. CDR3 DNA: TGCGCCAGCAGCTCCAACAGGGGGCAGGATGGCTACACCTTC.

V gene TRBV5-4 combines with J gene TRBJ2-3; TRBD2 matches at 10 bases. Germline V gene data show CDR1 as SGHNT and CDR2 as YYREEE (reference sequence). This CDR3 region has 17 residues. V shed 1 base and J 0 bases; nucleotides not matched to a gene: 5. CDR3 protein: CASSLYSGGPSTDTQYF. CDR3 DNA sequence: TGTGCCAGCAGCTTGTATAGCGGGGGGCCAAGCACAGATACGCAGTATTTT.

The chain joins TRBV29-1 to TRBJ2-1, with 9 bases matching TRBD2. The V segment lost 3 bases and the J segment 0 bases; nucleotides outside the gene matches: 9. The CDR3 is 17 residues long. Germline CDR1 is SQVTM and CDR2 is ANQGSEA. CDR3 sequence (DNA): TGCAGCGTTGAGGGGGCGGGAGGGCCGAGCTCCTACAATGAGCAGTTCTTC. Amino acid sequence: CSVEGAGGPSSYNEQFF.

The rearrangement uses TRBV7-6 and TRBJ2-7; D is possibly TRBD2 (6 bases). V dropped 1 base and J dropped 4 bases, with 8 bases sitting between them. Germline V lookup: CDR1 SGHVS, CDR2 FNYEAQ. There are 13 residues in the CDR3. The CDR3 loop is CASSLGLAYEQYF. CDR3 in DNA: TGTGCCAGCAGCTTAGGCCTAGCGTACGAGCAGTACTTC.

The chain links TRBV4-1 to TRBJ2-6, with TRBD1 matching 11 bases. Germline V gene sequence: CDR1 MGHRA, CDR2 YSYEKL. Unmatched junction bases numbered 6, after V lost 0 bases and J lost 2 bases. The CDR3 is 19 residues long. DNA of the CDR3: TGCGCCAGCAGCCAAGAGCCCCCGGGACAGGGGGCTGGGGCCAACGTCCTGACTTTC. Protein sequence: CASSQEPPGQGAGANVLTF.

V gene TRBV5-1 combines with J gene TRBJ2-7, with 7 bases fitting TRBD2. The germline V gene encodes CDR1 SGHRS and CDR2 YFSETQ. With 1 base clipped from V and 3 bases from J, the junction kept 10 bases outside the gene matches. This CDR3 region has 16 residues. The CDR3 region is CASSLSFRLADYEQYF. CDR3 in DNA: TGCGCCAGCAGCTTGTCCTTCAGGCTAGCGGACTACGAGCAGTACTTC.